A selection of T cell receptor beta chains follows, all from one sample in a study of cytomegalovirus exposure and HLA in healthy donors. Only in-frame clones appear in the TCRdb table, and some are missing; sequencing was by immunoSEQ multiplex PCR. Among 150,000 to 200,000 clones listed, 75% to 90% were seen once. The specimen sequenced was PBMCs. All receptors derive from a woman under 30 in good health and CMV-seronegative. Each CDR3 is given with its conserved first and last residue.

v_gene: TRBV4-2; CDR3aa: CASSQDAASGKNIQYF
v_gene: TRBV19; CDR3aa: CASSSDRVTHYGANVLTF
v_gene: TRBV15; CDR3aa: CATSRGLLNLYNEQFF
v_gene: TRBV28; CDR3aa: CASRLAGGTYEQYF
v_gene: TRBV6-1; CDR3aa: CASSDRLASSYNEQFF
v_gene: TRBV5-4; CDR3aa: CASSSAARTGDYNEQFF
v_gene: TRBV5-1; CDR3aa: CASSLVVGDSGNTIYF
v_gene: TRBV19; CDR3aa: CASSIFLGQGVVEQPQHF
v_gene: TRBV2; CDR3aa: CASSLGQGTETQYF
v_gene: TRBV4-2; CDR3aa: CASSQEGGGGTEAFF
v_gene: TRBV6-6; CDR3aa: CASSAGVYEQYF
v_gene: TRBV10-3; CDR3aa: CAISSQGASSYEQYF
v_gene: TRBV29-1; CDR3aa: CSVSGRRDTEAFF
v_gene: TRBV27; CDR3aa: CATGLAGVGEQFF